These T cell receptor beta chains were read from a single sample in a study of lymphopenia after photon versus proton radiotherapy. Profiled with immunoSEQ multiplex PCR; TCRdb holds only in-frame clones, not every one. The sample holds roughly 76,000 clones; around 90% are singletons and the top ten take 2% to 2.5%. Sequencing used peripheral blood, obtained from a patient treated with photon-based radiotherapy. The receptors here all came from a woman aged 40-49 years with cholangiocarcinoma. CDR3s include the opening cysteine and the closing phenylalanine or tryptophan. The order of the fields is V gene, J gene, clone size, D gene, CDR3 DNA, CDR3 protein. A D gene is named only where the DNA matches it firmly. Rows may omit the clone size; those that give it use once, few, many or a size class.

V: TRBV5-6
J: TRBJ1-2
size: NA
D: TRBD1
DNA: TGTGCCAGCAGCTTCGGGACAGCTATGGGCTACACCTTC
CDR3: CASSFGTAMGYTF

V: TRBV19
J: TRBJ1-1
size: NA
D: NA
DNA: TGTGCCAGCCGACCCCAGATACGAGAAAACACTGAAGCTTTCTTT
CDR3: CASRPQIRENTEAFF

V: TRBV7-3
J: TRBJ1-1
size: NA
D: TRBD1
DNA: TGTGCCAGCAGCCCGGGACAGGGGAACACTGAAGCTTTCTTT
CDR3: CASSPGQGNTEAFF

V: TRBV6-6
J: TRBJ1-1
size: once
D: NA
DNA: TGTGCCAGCAGTTACTCTGGGGCGCCGGAAGCTTTCTTT
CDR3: CASSYSGAPEAFF

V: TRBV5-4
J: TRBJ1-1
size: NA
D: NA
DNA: TGTGCCAGCAGCTTACAGGGTGGCACTGAAGCTTTCTTT
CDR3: CASSLQGGTEAFF

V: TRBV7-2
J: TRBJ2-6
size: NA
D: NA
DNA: TGTGCCAGCAGCATCCTACGAGTTTCAGACTCTGGGGCCAACGTCCTGACTTTC
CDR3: CASSILRVSDSGANVLTF

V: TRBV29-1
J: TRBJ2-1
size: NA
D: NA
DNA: TGCAGCGTTCGGTTGGCGGACAGCCCTAACTGGAAGTTCTTC
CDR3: CSVRLADSPNWKFF

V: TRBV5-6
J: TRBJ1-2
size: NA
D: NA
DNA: TGTGCCAGCAGCTTGGACCCATCCCGGGGGGAGTATGGCTACACCTTC
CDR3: CASSLDPSRGEYGYTF

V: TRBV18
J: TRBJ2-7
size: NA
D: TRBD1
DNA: TGTGCCAGCTCACTCGACAGGGGGGCTGAGCAGTACTTC
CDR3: CASSLDRGAEQYF

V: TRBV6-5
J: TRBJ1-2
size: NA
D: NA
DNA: TGTGCCAGCAGAGCCCCGGCGAACTATGGCTACACCTTC
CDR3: CASRAPANYGYTF

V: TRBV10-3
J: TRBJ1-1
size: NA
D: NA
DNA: TGTGCCATCAGTGGGGCCTCGACGCGAAACCCGAACACTGAAGCTTTCTTT
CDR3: CAISGASTRNPNTEAFF

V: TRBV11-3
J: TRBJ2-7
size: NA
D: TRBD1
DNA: TGTGCCAGCAGCTACCGGACAGGGGACTACGAGCAGTACTTC
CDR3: CASSYRTGDYEQYF

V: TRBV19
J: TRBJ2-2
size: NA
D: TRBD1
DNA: TGTGCCAGTAGCGGGGTGACAGGGACCGGGGAGCTGTTTTTT
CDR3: CASSGVTGTGELFF

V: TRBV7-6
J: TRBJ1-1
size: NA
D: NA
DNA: TGTGCCAGCAGCCCTCGGGGAGAGAGGACAGCCACTGAAGCTTTCTTT
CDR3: CASSPRGERTATEAFF

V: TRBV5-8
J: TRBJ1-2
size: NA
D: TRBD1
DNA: TGTGCCAGCAGCTGGGGACAGGGGGCGAGCTACACCTTC
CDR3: CASSWGQGASYTF

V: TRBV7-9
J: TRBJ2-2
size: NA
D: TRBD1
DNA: TGTGCCAGCACCCGTGGGACAGGTAGTACCGGGGAGCTGTTTTTT
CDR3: CASTRGTGSTGELFF

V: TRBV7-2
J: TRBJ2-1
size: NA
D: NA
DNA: TGTGCCAGCACCCCCGGGCCCAGCTCCTACAATGAGCAGTTCTTC
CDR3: CASTPGPSSYNEQFF

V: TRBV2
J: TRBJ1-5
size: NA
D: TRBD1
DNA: TGTGCCAGCAGTTTGAAACAGGGGGTTAGCAATCAGCCCCAGCATTTT
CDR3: CASSLKQGVSNQPQHF

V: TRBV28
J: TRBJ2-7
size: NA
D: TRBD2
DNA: TGTGCCAGCACCTCCCCGGGAGGCTCCGAGCAGTACTTC
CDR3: CASTSPGGSEQYF

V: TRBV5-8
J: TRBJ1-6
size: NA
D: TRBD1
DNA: TGTGCCAGCAGCTCGCGGACAGGCCGGGATTCACCCCTCCACTTT
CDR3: CASSSRTGRDSPLHF

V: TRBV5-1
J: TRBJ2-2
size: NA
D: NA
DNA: TGCGCCAGCAGCTTATTGCCGCGGACCCAACCCGGGGAGCTGTTTTTT
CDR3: CASSLLPRTQPGELFF

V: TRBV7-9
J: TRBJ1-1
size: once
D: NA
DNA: TGTGCCAGCAGCTTGGGGGCAGTGAGACTCACTGAAGCTTTCTTT
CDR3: CASSLGAVRLTEAFF

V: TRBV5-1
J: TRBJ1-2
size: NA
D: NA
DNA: TGCGCCAGCAGCTTGGCCCCGACGGAGGTAGACTATGGCTACACCTTC
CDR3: CASSLAPTEVDYGYTF

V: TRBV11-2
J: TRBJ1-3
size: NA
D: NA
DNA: TGTGCCAGCAGCTTAGTCCCCGGTGGAGGAAACACCATATATTTT
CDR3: CASSLVPGGGNTIYF

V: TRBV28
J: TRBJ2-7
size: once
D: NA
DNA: NA
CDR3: CASYTFGDEQYF

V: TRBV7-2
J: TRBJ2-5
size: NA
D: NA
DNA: TGTGCCAGCAGCTCCGGACTCATCCCCCAAGAGACCCAGTACTTC
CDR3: CASSSGLIPQETQYF

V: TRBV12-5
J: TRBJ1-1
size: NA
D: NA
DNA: TGTGCTAGTGGTTTGTCCATCTCCAGTTTCCACTTT
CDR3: CASGLSISSFHF

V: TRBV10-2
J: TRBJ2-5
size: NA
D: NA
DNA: TGCGCCAGCACTGTAGGACGGCAAGAGACCCAGTACTTC
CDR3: CASTVGRQETQYF

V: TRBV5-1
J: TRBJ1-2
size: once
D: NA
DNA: TGCGCCAGCAGCTCGGGGGACACGGTCGGCTATGGCTACACCTTC
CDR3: CASSSGDTVGYGYTF

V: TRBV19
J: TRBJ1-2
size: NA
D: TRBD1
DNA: TGTGCCAGCACAGGGACAGGGGAGACCTATGGCTACACCTTC
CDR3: CASTGTGETYGYTF

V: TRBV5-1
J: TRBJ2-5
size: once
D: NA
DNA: TGCGCCAGCAGCTTGGAAACTAGGCGGACACGCCAAGAGACCCAGTACTTC
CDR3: CASSLETRRTRQETQYF

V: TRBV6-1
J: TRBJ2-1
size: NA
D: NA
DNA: TGTGCCAGCAAGCGAGGCCTCGGGAATGAGCAGTTCTTC
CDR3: CASKRGLGNEQFF

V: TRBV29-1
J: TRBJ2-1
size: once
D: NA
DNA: TGCAGCGCAGAGATACAGGGCCTTGCCTACAATGAGCAGTTCTTC
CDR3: CSAEIQGLAYNEQFF

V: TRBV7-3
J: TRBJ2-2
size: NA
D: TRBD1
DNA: TGTGCCAGCAGCTCGGGACAGGCCAAGCGGTACTACCCGGTGGAGCTGTTTTTT
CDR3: CASSSGQAKRYYPVELFF

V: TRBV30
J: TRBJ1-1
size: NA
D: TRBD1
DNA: TGTGCCTGGGGACAGGGCAGCCCTGAAGCTTTCTTT
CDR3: CAWGQGSPEAFF

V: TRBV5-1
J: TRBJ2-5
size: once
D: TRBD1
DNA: TGCGCCAGCACCCAGAATACAGGGGTTTTTAGGGGAGAGACCCAGTACTTC
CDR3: CASTQNTGVFRGETQYF

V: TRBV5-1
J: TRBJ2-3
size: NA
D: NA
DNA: TGCGCCAGCAGCTGGACGGTTAGCACAGATACGCAGTATTTT
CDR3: CASSWTVSTDTQYF

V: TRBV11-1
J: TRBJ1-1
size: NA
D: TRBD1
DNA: TGTGCCAGCAGCTTACTCCCCCCAGGGGGTATGGACACTGAAGCTTTCTTT
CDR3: CASSLLPPGGMDTEAFF

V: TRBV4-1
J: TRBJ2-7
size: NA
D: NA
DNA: TGCGCCAGCAGCCAAGTCTCGGACAGCCCAACTCAGTACTTC
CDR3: CASSQVSDSPTQYF

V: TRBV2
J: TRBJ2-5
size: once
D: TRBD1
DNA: TGTGCCAGCAGTCGCGTACGGGACAGGGGCCAAGAGACCCAGTACTTC
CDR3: CASSRVRDRGQETQYF

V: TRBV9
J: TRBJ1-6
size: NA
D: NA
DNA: TGTGCCAGCAGCGTAGCAGACTATAATTCACCCCTCCACTTT
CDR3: CASSVADYNSPLHF

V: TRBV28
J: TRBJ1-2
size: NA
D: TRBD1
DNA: TGTGCCAGCAGTGTACAGGGGGCGCAGAATGGCTACACCTTC
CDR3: CASSVQGAQNGYTF

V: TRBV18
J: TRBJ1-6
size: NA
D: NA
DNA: TGTGCCAGCTCACCAGGCCAGGGGAATTCACCCCTCCACTTT
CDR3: CASSPGQGNSPLHF